The rows below give T cell receptor beta chains drawn from one sample of a study of OX40 agonist ivuxolimab in advanced cancers. TCRdb's table, derived via immunoSEQ multiplex PCR, lists solely in-frame clones and lacks some. The data show about 49,000 clones, about 86% seen once. Sequenced here: CD4+ or CD8+ T cells sorted from blood, sampled in a trial of the OX40 agonist ivuxolimab. These TCRs come from an adult with an advanced solid tumor such as melanoma, head and neck, liver or kidney cancer. CDR3s include the opening cysteine and the closing phenylalanine or tryptophan. A D gene is named only where the DNA matches it firmly. Size tells how often a clone was seen (once, few, many) or the class of an expanded clone, and some rows leave it out.

>TRBJ2-1|TRBV14|.|.
TGTGCCAGCAGCCAAGCGGTGGAGGGTCTTGATGAGCAGTTCTTC
CASSQAVEGLDEQFF
>TRBJ2-5|TRBV7-2|.|.
TGTGCCAGCAGCCTCGGTTTAACGGGGGTGGGGTCCCAGTACTTC
CASSLGLTGVGSQYF
>TRBJ2-7|TRBV7-9|.|.
TGTGCCAGCAGCTTCCTCCCCTTGAAGGGCGAGCAGTACTTC
CASSFLPLKGEQYF
>TRBJ2-3|TRBV5-1|TRBD2|.
TGCGCCAGCAGCCCACCAGCGGGAGACACAGATACGCAGTATTTT
CASSPPAGDTDTQYF
>TRBJ1-5|TRBV19|.|.
TGTGCCAGTAGTATGAATCCCGACTTTGGCGGGAATCAGCCCCAGCATTTT
CASSMNPDFGGNQPQHF
>TRBJ2-1|TRBV9|TRBD2|.
TGTGCCAGCAGCGTGGGACTAGGGGGGTACAATGAGCAGTTCTTC
CASSVGLGGYNEQFF
>TRBJ1-3|TRBV6-1|TRBD1|.
TGTGCCAGCAGTGTCAATACAGGGGACGGAAACACCATATATTTT
CASSVNTGDGNTIYF
>TRBJ2-2|TRBV27|TRBD1|.
TGTGCCAGCAGTCATCCGACAGGGGTGACCACCGGGGAGCTGTTTTTT
CASSHPTGVTTGELFF
>TRBJ2-1|TRBV7-8|TRBD2|.
TGTGCCAGCAGCTTAAATATAGCGGGAAATGAGCAGTTCTTC
CASSLNIAGNEQFF
>TRBJ2-2|TRBV5-1|TRBD2|.
TGCGCCAGCCTTCCGGCGGGAGGGCTTGACGGGGAGCTGTTTTTT
CASLPAGGLDGELFF
>TRBJ2-3|TRBV5-1|TRBD1|.
TGCGCCAGCAGCCCGGGACAGGGAAGCACAGATACGCAGTATTTT
CASSPGQGSTDTQYF
>TRBJ1-1|TRBV18|.|.
TGTGCCAGCTCACTGAACGCTCAGGGGACTGAAGCTTTCTTT
CASSLNAQGTEAFF
>TRBJ2-3|TRBV5-1|.|few
TGCGCCAGCAGCTTGGGTGCTGATACGCAGTATTTT
CASSLGADTQYF